The TCR beta chain described here comes from a study of blood T cell repertoires in COVID-19. Background on the study: There were acute and convalescent COVID-19 samples, and they came from the United States, Italy and Spain. T cells, B-cell-depleted T cells, or PBMCs provided the cDNA or gDNA that served as material.

V was clipped by 2 bases and J by 2 bases, with 13 bases between them. CDR1 and CDR2 (germline): SGHDT, YYEEEE. This CDR3 is built from 15 residues. Followed longitudinally, the Seattle patients had been enrolled during active infection. Per the original methods: Estimation of nucleated cell counts relied on the amplification of reference gene primers. Sequencing used immunoSEQ multiplex PCR; TCRdb keeps in-frame clones, though not all of them. That table is the source of V, J and clone size, and D and trimming were worked out from the DNA. The table has some 75,000 clones, roughly 80% seen once; the top ten hold roughly 13%.

The sequenced sample consisted of peripheral blood. The source is a man aged 50 to 59 with COVID-19, enrolled during active disease. The rearrangement joins TRBV5-6 to TRBJ1-2, with a weak D call TRBD1 (5 bases). The CDR3 here is CASSFLMSGNYGYTF. The CDR3 region has the DNA TGTGCCAGCAGCTTTTTGATGTCAGGGAACTATGGCTACACCTTC.